Following are 23 T cell receptor beta chains from one sample sequenced in a study of T cell clonality in common variable immunodeficiency. Clones were read by immunoSEQ multiplex PCR, and TCRdb kept only the in-frame ones, dropping some. Singletons are absent from the sample, which has tens of thousands of clones. What was sequenced was peripheral blood mononuclear cells. The receptors were sampled from a person aged 18 to 75 in good health.

On this clone: The CDR3 end is not reached by the read, which stops 3 residues before it; the germline J gene fills it in. The J gene is TRBJ1-2, the V gene TRBV7-9; TRBD1 matches 7 bases. Germline V gene data show CDR1 as SEHNR and CDR2 as FQNEAQ (reference sequence). This CDR3 spans 15 amino acids. This chain's CDR3 is CASSLRDRPYNDYTF. CDR3 DNA, as far as it was read: TGTGCCAGCAGCTTACGGGACAGACCCTACAATGAC. The variable domain in full, with the rest retrieved from reference TRBV7-9 and TRBJ1-2, is DTGVSQNPRHKITKRGQNVTFRCDPISEHNRLYWYRQTLGQGPEFLTYFQNEAQLEKSRLLSDRFSAERPKGSFSTLEIQRTEQGDSAMYLCASSLRDRPYNDYTFGSGTRLTVV.

This clone was counted at least ten times. The read ends 3 residues before the CDR3 terminus; that terminus is restored from the germline J gene. The V call is TRBV20-1, the J call TRBJ1-4, with 8 bases aligning to TRBD1. Germline assignment: CDR1 DFQATT and CDR2 SNEGSKA (reference sequence). Trimming removed 0 bases from V and 8 bases from J; junction bases left unmatched: 5. The CDR3 sequence is 14 residues long. The sequenced CDR3 bases are TGCAGTGCTAGAGATAGGACAGGGTACGAAAAA. Translation: CSARDRTGYEK. The whole CDR3 sequence reads CSARDRTGYEKLFF.

In this sample, this clone turned up a few times. The sequenced fragment ends 3 residues before the CDR3 boundary, so the rest is inferred from the germline J gene. This chain connects TRBV29-1 to TRBJ2-1, with 9 bases that match TRBD2. J was trimmed by 7 bases and V by 6 bases; bases with no gene match: 7. Germline CDR1 SQVTM, CDR2 ANQGSEA. This CDR3 region has 13 residues. CDR3 DNA, as far as it was read: TGCAGCGTATCTAGCGGGATTGGAAATGAG. As protein: CSVSSGIGNE. In full, the CDR3 is CSVSSGIGNEQFF.

This clone was recorded many times. The CDR3 goes on 3 residues after the read ends, and that part is filled in from the germline J gene. The chain joins TRBV20-1 to TRBJ2-7; 7 bases align to TRBD2. Germline loops: CDR1 DFQATT, CDR2 SNEGSKA (reference sequence). The CDR3 runs to 16 residues. V lost 0 bases to trimming and J lost 3 bases; unmatched junction nucleotides: 11. The covered CDR3 bases are TGCAGTGCTAGAGATCCTAGCGGTCGAGCCTTCTACGAG. It specifies CSARDPSGRAFYE. The CDR3, in full, reads CSARDPSGRAFYEQYF.

This clone was counted ten times or more. The CDR3 is cut off 3 residues early in the read; its end comes from the germline J gene. The chain carries TRBV5-6 and TRBJ2-3; 9 positions match TRBD2. Germline V gene sequence: CDR1 SGHDT, CDR2 YYEEEE. The CDR3 sequence is 15 residues long. With 0 bases clipped from V and 4 bases from J, the junction kept 3 bases outside the gene matches. CDR3 sequence: CASSLVLAGADTQYF. CDR3 bases read: TGTGCCAGCAGCTTGGTTTTAGCGGGAGCAGATACG.

This clone has a count of ten or more. The CDR3 is cut off 3 residues early in the read; its end comes from the germline J gene. The V and J genes are TRBV2 and TRBJ1-1; a possible D gene is TRBD1 (6 bases). V was cut by 4 bases and J by 6 bases, with 9 bases left in between. The germline gives CDR1 SNHLY, CDR2 FYNNEI. The CDR3 extends over 12 amino acids. The CDR3 sequence is CASSGGPSEAFF. The covered CDR3 bases are TGTGCCAGCAGTGGGGGGCCCTCTGAA. Full variable domain (missing parts from reference TRBV2 and TRBJ1-1): EPEVTQTPSHQVTQMGQEVILRCVPISNHLYFYWYRQILGQKVEFLVSFYNNEISEKSEIFDDQFSVERPDGSNFTLKIRSTKLEDSAMYFCASSGGPSEAFFGQGTRLTVV.

Ten or more counts support this clone. The CDR3 end lies 3 residues beyond the end of the read and is filled in from the germline J gene. Other DNA variants within this sample encode the same CDR3. J is TRBJ2-2 and V is TRBV14; D remains ambiguous. The CDR3 is made up of 14 amino acids. The germline V and J ends were trimmed by 6 bases and 2 bases, with 10 bases remaining between them. Germline V gene lookup returns CDR1 SGHDN and CDR2 FVKESK. The CDR3 spells CASSRDTNTGELFF. CDR3 DNA, as far as it was read: TGTGCCAGCAGTCGAGACACCAACACCGGGGAG.

This clone has at least ten counts. The observed sequence ends 3 residues before the CDR3 terminus, with the missing tail filled in from the germline J gene. The rearrangement joins TRBV5-6 to TRBJ1-2, with unresolved D. Between the trimmed V and J ends, which lost 0 bases and 0 bases, there was a span of 6 bases. The CDR3 is 14 residues long. Germline V gives CDR1 SGHDT, CDR2 YYEEEE. The chain's CDR3 is CASSLEQSNYGYTF. CDR3 DNA (partial): TGTGCCAGCAGCTTGGAACAGTCTAACTATGGC. The full variable domain, with the rest looked up from reference TRBV5-6 and TRBJ1-2, is DAGVTQSPTHLIKTRGQQVTLRCSPKSGHDTVSWYQQALGQGPQFIFQYYEEEERQRGNFPDRFSGHQFPNYSSELNVNALLLGDSALYLCASSLEQSNYGYTFGSGTRLTVV.

This clone was seen at least ten times. Read sequence stops 3 residues before the CDR3 end, and the germline J gene provides the missing end. The chain couples TRBV29-1 to TRBJ1-2; D may be TRBD1 (5 bases). Between the trimmed V and J ends, which lost 8 bases and 7 bases, there was a span of 17 bases. The CDR3 runs 12 residues. CDR1 is SQVTM, CDR2 ANQGSEA, per germline. Incomplete CDR3 DNA: TGCAGCACATACCAGGGCGCCACTGGC. Encoded protein: CSTYQGATG. The complete CDR3 sequence is CSTYQGATGYTF.

This clone was seen ten or more times. The read finishes 3 residues shy of the CDR3 end, and the germline J gene is used to complete it. J is TRBJ2-5 and V is TRBV20-1; D uncertain. Germline CDR1 DFQATT, CDR2 SNEGSKA (reference sequence). The V gene lost 4 bases and the J gene lost 2 bases, with 14 bases spanning the gap. This CDR3 contains 14 residues. The CDR3 bases that were read are TGCAGTGCTAAGTATATCGCGGTACAAGAGACC. This gives the protein CSAKYIAVQET. The entire CDR3 protein reads CSAKYIAVQETQYF.

In this sample, this clone turned up many times. The read ends 3 residues before the CDR3 terminus; that terminus is restored from the germline J gene. The chain uses TRBV28 and TRBJ2-2; 7 bases line up with TRBD1. The CDR3 runs to 15 residues. V shed 6 bases and J 0 bases; nucleotides not matched to a gene: 4. Per the germline V gene, CDR1 is MDHEN and CDR2 is SYDVKM. The CDR3 is CASRGQGANTGELFF. The covered CDR3 bases are TGTGCCAGCAGAGGCCAGGGGGCGAACACCGGGGAG.

This clone showed up just a few times. Sequencing ends 3 residues short of the CDR3 end; the germline J gene provides the rest. V usage is TRBV2 and J usage is TRBJ2-5; 7 positions agree with TRBD2. Germline loops: CDR1 SNHLY, CDR2 FYNNEI. This CDR3 has 15 residues. V was clipped by 3 bases and J by 5 bases; unmatched bases: 9. CDR3 region: CASSEAAGVGETQYF. The CDR3 bases that were read are TGTGCCAGCAGTGAGGCGGCGGGAGTAGGGGAGACC.

The sample holds a few counts of this clone. Read coverage stops 3 residues before the CDR3 terminus; the germline J gene supplies the remainder. The rearrangement joins TRBV18 to TRBJ1-2; D unresolved. The CDR3 sequence is 15 residues long. The V gene's germline CDR1 is KGHSH and CDR2 LQKENI. CDR3 DNA, as far as it was read: TGTGCCAGCTCACCAAGCCCGCACAGCACAGATACC. Translation gives CASSPSPHSTDT. The whole CDR3 is CASSPSPHSTDTYTF.

This clone was seen repeatedly, ten times or more. The read halts 3 residues ahead of the CDR3 end, with the missing end drawn from the germline J gene. The chain carries TRBV29-1 and TRBJ2-2; D is unclear. The V and J ends lost 3 bases and 0 bases respectively, with 8 bases between them. CDR1 and CDR2 from the germline V gene are SQVTM and ANQGSEA. This CDR3 contains 14 residues. The sequenced CDR3 bases are TGCAGCGTTGATGTCGGTTCGAACACCGGGGAG. This translates into CSVDVGSNTGE. In full, the CDR3 reads CSVDVGSNTGELFF.

This clone was detected a few times. The read halts 3 residues ahead of the CDR3 end, with the missing end drawn from the germline J gene. The J gene is TRBJ1-1, the V gene TRBV11-3; maybe TRBD1 (5 bases). V lost 4 bases and J lost 7, with 16 bases in between. CDR1 and CDR2 from the germline V gene are SGHNT and YENEEA. The CDR3 spans 14 residues. The CDR3 is CASSSWGVRGEAFF. The CDR3 DNA, read in part, is TGTGCCAGCAGCTCCTGGGGGGTGAGGGGTGAA.

This clone was observed many times. The CDR3 end lies 3 residues beyond the end of the read and is filled in from the germline J gene. V gene TRBV5-4 combines with J gene TRBJ2-3; possible D gene TRBD1, 5 bases. The ends were cut back, 3 bases at V and 8 bases at J, with 16 bases in the middle. The CDR3 contains 14 residues. Germline-derived CDR1 and CDR2 are SGHNT and YYREEE (reference sequence). Incomplete CDR3 DNA: TGTGCCAGCAGCTCAACCAGGGATGGGGCTACG. It codes for CASSSTRDGAT. The full CDR3 protein is CASSSTRDGATQYF.

This clone was counted at least ten times. The read comes to an end 3 residues before the CDR3 does, leaving the germline J gene to fill in the end. The chain has TRBV30 and TRBJ2-1; 7 nucleotides match TRBD2. Per the germline V gene, CDR1 is GTSNPN and CDR2 is SVGIG (reference sequence). CDR3 length equals 16 residues. Unmatched junction bases numbered 13, after V lost 3 bases and J lost 5 bases. The CDR3 region is CAWSTGTTRMDNEQFF. The part of the CDR3 DNA that was read is TGTGCCTGGAGCACTGGGACTACAAGGATGGACAATGAG.

There are many counts of this clone. The read falls 3 residues short of the CDR3 end, and the missing part is taken from the germline J gene. The chain couples TRBV12-3 or TRBV12-4 to TRBJ2-1; D call uncertain. V was clipped by 6 bases and J by 8 bases, with 11 bases between them. The CDR3 covers 12 residues. The CDR3 sequence: CASSPKRYEQFF. Incomplete CDR3 DNA: TGTGCCAGCAGCCCAAAGAGGTATGAG.

This clone came up many times. The CDR3 goes on 3 residues after the read ends, and that part is filled in from the germline J gene. The J gene is TRBJ2-3, the V gene TRBV20-1, with D perhaps TRBD1 (5 bases). V lost 5 bases, J lost 0 bases, and 12 bases lay in between. From germline, CDR1 is DFQATT and CDR2 SNEGSKA (reference sequence). CDR3 length equals 14 residues. CDR3 amino acids: CSAPDITSTDTQYF. The sequenced part of the CDR3 DNA is TGCAGTGCTCCGGACATCACTAGCACAGATACG.

This clone was recorded many times. The read falls 3 residues short of the CDR3 end, and the missing part is taken from the germline J gene. V gene TRBV20-1 combines with J gene TRBJ1-5; a possible D gene is TRBD1 (6 bases). V was clipped by 0 bases and J by 5 bases, with 8 bases between them. The CDR3 spans 13 residues. Germline lookup yields CDR1 DFQATT and CDR2 SNEGSKA (reference sequence). The part of the CDR3 DNA that was read is TGCAGTGCTAGAGAGGACAGTTATCAGCCC. Its protein is CSAREDSYQP. The entire CDR3 protein is CSAREDSYQPQHF.

This clone appeared many times. The observed sequence ends 3 residues before the CDR3 terminus, with the missing tail filled in from the germline J gene. The genes are TRBV28 and TRBJ2-7; possibly TRBD2 for D (6 bases). Germline lookup yields CDR1 MDHEN and CDR2 SYDVKM. The CDR3 consists of 15 residues. V lost 3 bases and J 0 bases, leaving 12 bases between the germline ends. This chain's CDR3 is CASSFRGIASYEQYF. Partial CDR3 DNA: TGTGCCAGCAGTTTCCGCGGGATTGCCTCCTACGAG.

This clone was observed at least ten times. The missing CDR3 end, 3 residues past where the read stops, is filled in from the germline J gene. This sequence joins TRBV20-1 and TRBJ2-1; 12 nucleotides line up with TRBD2. The CDR3 totals 17 residues. J lost 4 bases, V lost 6 bases, and 13 bases had no gene match. The germline V gene encodes CDR1 DFQATT and CDR2 SNEGSKA (reference sequence). CDR3 protein: CSAHGLAGGSSYNEQFF. The DNA read from the CDR3 is TGCAGTGCCCATGGTCTAGCGGGAGGGTCTTCGTACAATGAG.

In its sample, this clone was seen many times. The read ends 3 residues shy of where the CDR3 ends; the end is completed using the germline J gene. This chain uses TRBV30 with TRBJ2-1; a weak D match, TRBD2 (6 bases). Trimming took off 2 bases at V and 9 bases at J, with 17 bases between the two ends. The V gene's germline CDR1 is GTSNPN and CDR2 SVGIG (reference sequence). The CDR3 has 14 amino acids. Partial CDR3 DNA: TGTGCCTGGAGTCTTGTACTAGCTACAAGTGAG. This sequence encodes CAWSLVLATSE. In full, the CDR3 reads CAWSLVLATSEQFF.